This T cell receptor beta chain was obtained from a study of T cell responses to AZD1222 COVID-19 vaccine. Study-wide findings and caveats: Nearly half of the spike-specific TCRs reportedly recognize variant regions that carry no mutations. In a largely white British group with more females than males, clonal diversity was possibly underestimated.

This CDR3 is built from 16 residues. Germline-derived CDR1 and CDR2 are SEHNR and FQNEAQ (reference sequence). V gave up 2 bases and J gave up 2 bases; unmatched junction bases: 1. Sequencing used immunoSEQ multiplex PCR; TCRdb keeps in-frame clones, though not all of them. The table records about 110,000 clones, about nine tenths of them present only once. Concerning this clone: Its antigen remains unknown.

V gene TRBV7-9 combines with J gene TRBJ2-1; 12 positions match TRBD2. The TCR sequence derives from an adult in good health. Material: peripheral blood, obtained on day 0 of AZD1222 vaccination. The CDR3 DNA follows: TGTGCCAGCAGCTTATCTAGCGGGGGGGCCTACAATGAGCAGTTCTTC. Residues: CASSLSSGGAYNEQFF.